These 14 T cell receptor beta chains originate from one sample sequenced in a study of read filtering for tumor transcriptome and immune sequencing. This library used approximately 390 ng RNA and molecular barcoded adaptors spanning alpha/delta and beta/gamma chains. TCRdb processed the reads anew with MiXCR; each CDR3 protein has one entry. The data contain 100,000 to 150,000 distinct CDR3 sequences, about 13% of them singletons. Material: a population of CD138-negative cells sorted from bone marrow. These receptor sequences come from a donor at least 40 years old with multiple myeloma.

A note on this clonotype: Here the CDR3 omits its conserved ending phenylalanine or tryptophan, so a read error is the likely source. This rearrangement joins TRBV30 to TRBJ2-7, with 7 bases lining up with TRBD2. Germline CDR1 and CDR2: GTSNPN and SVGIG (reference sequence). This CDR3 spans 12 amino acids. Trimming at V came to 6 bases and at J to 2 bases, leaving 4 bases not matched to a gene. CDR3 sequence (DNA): TGTGCCTGCGGGACTAAGCCCTACGAGCAGTACCTC. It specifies CACGTKPYEQYL.

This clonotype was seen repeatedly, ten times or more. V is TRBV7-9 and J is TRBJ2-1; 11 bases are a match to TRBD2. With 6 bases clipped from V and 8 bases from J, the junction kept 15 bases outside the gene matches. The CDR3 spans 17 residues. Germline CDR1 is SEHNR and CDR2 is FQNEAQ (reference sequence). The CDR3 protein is CASSSTGSGRAIYEQFF. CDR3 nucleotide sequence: TGTGCCAGCAGTTCCACTGGTAGCGGGAGGGCCATATATGAGCAGTTCTTC.

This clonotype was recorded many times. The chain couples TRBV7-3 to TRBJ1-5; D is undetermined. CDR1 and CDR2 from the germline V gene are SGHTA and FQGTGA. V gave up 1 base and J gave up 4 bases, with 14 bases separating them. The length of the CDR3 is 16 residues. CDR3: CASSLKSQERNQPQHF. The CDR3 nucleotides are TGTGCCAGCAGCTTAAAGAGCCAGGAGAGGAATCAGCCCCAGCATTTT.

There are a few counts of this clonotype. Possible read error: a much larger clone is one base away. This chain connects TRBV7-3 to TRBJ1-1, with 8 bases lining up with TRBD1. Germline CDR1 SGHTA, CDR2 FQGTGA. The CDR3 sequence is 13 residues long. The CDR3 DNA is TGTGCCAGCAGCCGGGGACAGGACACTGAAGCTCTCTTT. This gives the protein CASSRGQDTEALF.

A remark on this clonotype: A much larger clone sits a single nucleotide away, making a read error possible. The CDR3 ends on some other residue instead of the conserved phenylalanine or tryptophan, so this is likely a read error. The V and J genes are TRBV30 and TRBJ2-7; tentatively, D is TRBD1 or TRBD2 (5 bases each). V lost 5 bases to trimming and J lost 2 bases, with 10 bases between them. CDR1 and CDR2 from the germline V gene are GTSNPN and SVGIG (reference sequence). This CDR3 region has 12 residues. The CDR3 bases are TGTGCCTGGGAGCAGGGAGCCTACGAGCAGTACTCC. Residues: CAWEQGAYEQYS.

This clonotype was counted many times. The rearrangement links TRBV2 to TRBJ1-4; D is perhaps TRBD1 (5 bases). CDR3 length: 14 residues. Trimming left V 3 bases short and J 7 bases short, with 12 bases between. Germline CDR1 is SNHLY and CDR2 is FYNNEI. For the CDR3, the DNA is TGTGCCAGCAGTGAGACGGGGGGTAGTGAAAAACTGTTTTTT. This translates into CASSETGGSEKLFF.

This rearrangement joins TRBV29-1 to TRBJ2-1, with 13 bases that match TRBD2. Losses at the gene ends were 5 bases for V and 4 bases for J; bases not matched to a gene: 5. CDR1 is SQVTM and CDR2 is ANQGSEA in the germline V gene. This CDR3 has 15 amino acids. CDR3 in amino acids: CSVIGTSGKYNEQFF. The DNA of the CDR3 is TGCAGCGTTATAGGGACTAGCGGGAAGTACAATGAGCAGTTCTTC.

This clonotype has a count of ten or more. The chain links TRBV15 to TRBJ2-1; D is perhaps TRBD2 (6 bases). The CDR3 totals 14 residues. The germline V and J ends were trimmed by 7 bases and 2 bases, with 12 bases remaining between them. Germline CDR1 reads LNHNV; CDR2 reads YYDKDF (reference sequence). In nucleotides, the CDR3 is TGTGCCACCAAGGTCGGGGGTCCCTACAATGAGCAGTTCTTC. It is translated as CATKVGGPYNEQFF.

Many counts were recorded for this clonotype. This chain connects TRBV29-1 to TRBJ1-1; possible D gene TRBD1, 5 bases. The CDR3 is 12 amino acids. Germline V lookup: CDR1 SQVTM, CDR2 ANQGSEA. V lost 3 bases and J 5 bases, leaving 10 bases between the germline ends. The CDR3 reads CSVDLRATEAFF. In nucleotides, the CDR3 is TGCAGCGTTGATCTCAGGGCAACTGAAGCTTTCTTT.

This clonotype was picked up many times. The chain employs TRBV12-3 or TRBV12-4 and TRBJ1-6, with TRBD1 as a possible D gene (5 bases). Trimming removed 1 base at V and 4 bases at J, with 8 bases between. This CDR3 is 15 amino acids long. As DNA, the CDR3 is TGTGCCAGCAGTTTAGTAGGGGATTATAATTCACCCCTCCACTTT. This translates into CASSLVGDYNSPLHF.

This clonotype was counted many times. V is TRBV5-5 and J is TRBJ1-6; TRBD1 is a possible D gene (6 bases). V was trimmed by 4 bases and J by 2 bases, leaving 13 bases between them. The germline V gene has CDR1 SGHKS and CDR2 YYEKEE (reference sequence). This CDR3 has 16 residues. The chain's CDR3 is CASSPTGIAYNSPLHF. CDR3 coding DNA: TGTGCCAGCAGCCCGACAGGCATCGCCTATAATTCACCCCTCCACTTT.

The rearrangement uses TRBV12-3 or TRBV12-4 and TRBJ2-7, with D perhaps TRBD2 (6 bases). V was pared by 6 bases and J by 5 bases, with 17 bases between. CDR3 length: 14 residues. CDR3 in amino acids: CASSPGSSDHEQYF. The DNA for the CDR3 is TGTGCCAGCAGCCCTGGCTCTAGCGACCACGAGCAGTACTTC.

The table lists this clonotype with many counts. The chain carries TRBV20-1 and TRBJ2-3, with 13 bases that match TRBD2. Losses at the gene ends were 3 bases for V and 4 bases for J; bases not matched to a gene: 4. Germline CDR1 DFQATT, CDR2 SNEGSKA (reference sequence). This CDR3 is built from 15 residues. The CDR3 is CSASALAGGSDTQYF. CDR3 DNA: TGCAGTGCTAGTGCACTAGCGGGAGGGTCAGATACGCAGTATTTT.

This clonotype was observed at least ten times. The CDR3 is CSARLAGSGTGELFF. As DNA, the CDR3 is TGCAGTGCTAGACTAGCGGGGTCGGGCACCGGGGAGCTGTTTTTT. The gene calls are TRBV20-1 and TRBJ2-2; 9 positions agree with TRBD2. Germline CDR1 DFQATT, CDR2 SNEGSKA (reference sequence). V lost 2 bases and J lost 4; bases outside the gene matches: 5. The CDR3 length is 15 residues.